A selection of T cell receptor beta chains follows, all from one sample in a study of T cells in Graves' hyperthyroidism and ophthalmopathy. TCRdb fed the multiplex PCR reads into MiXCR, producing one record per CDR3 protein. The profile covers under 650,000 distinct CDR3 sequences, with roughly 17% appearing a single time and 3.5% to 4% taken by the ten largest. The specimen sequenced was blood. The receptor source for this set is a woman between 25 and 40 years old with Graves' hyperthyroidism. Each CDR3 is given with its conserved first and last residue. D genes are given only for firm matches. The size of a clone is reported for some rows only, either as once, few or many, or as a class for expanded clones.

J,length,V,D,size,CDR3,DNA
TRBJ1-1,13,TRBV5-5,-,few,CASSLYSRLGAFF,TGTGCCAGCAGCTTATACAGCCGTTTGGGTGCTTTCTTT
TRBJ2-5,14,TRBV19,TRBD1,many,CASSITGGGETQYF,TGTGCCAGTAGTATAACAGGGGGAGGAGAGACCCAGTACTTC
TRBJ1-6,15,TRBV7-2,-,-,CASSPQGGYNSPLHF,TGTGCCAGCAGCCCCCAGGGAGGCTATAATTCACCCCTCCACTTT
TRBJ2-7,15,TRBV9,TRBD1,few,CASSVSGTGSYEQYF,TGTGCCAGCAGCGTTTCCGGGACAGGGTCCTACGAGCAGTACTTC
TRBJ1-2,13,TRBV20-1,-,few,CSARVPERHGYTF,TGCAGTGCTAGAGTCCCGGAGAGACATGGCTACACCTTC
TRBJ1-1,15,TRBV29-1,-,many,CSVAIRRLEGTEAFF,TGCAGCGTTGCGATTCGGAGGCTCGAAGGCACTGAAGCTTTCTTT
TRBJ2-2,14,TRBV19,-,few,CASSMSGATGELFF,TGTGCCAGTAGTATGTCAGGGGCCACCGGGGAGCTGTTTTTT
TRBJ2-7,14,TRBV20-1,TRBD2,many,CSAKPLAGPYEQYF,TGCAGTGCTAAACCACTAGCGGGGCCCTACGAGCAGTACTTC
TRBJ2-1,14,TRBV27,TRBD1,few,CASSLFPTGDEQFF,TGTGCCAGCAGTTTATTCCCGACAGGGGATGAGCAGTTCTTC
TRBJ2-7,14,TRBV7-9,TRBD1,-,CASSYTGVVYEQYF,TGTGCCAGCAGCTACACAGGGGTGGTATACGAGCAGTACTTC
TRBJ1-1,13,TRBV2,-,many,CASTVDGNTEAFF,TGTGCCAGCACTGTAGATGGGAACACTGAAGCTTTCTTT
TRBJ2-1,18,TRBV6-5,TRBD2,many,CASSYSIGAGGPGNEQFF,TGTGCCAGCAGTTACTCGATTGGGGCGGGAGGGCCTGGCAATGAGCAGTTCTTC
TRBJ2-1,17,TRBV4-2,-,-,CASSQEGQGSGKNEQFF,TGTGCCAGCAGCCAAGAAGGTCAGGGGTCGGGGAAAAATGAGCAGTTCTTC
TRBJ1-1,15,TRBV15,-,few,CATSRDRGLSTEAFF,TGTGCCACCAGCAGAGACCGAGGGCTGAGCACTGAAGCTTTCTTT